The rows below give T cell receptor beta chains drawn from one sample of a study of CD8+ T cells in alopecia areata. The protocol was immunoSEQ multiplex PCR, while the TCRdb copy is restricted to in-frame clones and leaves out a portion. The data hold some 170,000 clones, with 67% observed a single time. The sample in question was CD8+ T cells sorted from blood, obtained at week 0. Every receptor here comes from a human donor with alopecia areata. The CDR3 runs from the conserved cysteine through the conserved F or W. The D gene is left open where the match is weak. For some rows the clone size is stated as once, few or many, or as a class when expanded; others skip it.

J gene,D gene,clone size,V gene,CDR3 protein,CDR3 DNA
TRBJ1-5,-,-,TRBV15,CATAGGSNQPQHF,TGTGCCACGGCCGGGGGGAGCAATCAGCCCCAGCATTTT
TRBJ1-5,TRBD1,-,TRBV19,CASRQGGQPQHF,TGTGCCAGCCGACAGGGTGGTCAGCCCCAGCATTTT
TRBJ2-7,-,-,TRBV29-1,CSVVGSEQYF,TGCAGCGTTGTAGGGAGCGAGCAGTACTTC
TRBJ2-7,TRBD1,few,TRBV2,CASGTAKPYEQYF,TGTGCCAGCGGGACAGCAAAACCCTACGAGCAGTACTTC
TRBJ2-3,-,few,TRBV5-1,CASSSDPLPDTQYF,TGCGCCAGCAGCTCGGACCCCCTTCCGGATACGCAGTATTTT
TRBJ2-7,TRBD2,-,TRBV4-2,CASSQDLLRGGLEQYF,TGTGCCAGCAGCCAAGATCTCCTCCGCGGGGGTTTGGAGCAGTACTTC
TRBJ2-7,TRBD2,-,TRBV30,CAWSVGLAGVISEQYF,TGTGCCTGGAGTGTGGGACTAGCGGGGGTAATTAGCGAGCAGTACTTC
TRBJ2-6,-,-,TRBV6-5,CASSYSSDPQANVLTF,TGTGCCAGCAGTTACTCATCCGACCCTCAGGCCAACGTCCTGACTTTC
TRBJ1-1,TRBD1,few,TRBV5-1,CASSYRDRVMNTEAFF,TGCGCCAGCAGCTACCGGGACAGGGTGATGAACACTGAAGCTTTCTTT
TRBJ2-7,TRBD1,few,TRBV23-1,CASSQPNPGQGSYEQYF,TGCGCCAGCAGTCAACCGAATCCGGGACAGGGCTCCTACGAGCAGTACTTC
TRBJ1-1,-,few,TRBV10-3,CAISEPVTEAFF,TGTGCCATCAGTGAACCCGTCACTGAAGCTTTCTTT
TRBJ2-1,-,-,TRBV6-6,CASSSTGTPAYNEQFF,TGTGCCAGCAGTTCCACCGGGACTCCCGCCTACAATGAGCAGTTCTTC
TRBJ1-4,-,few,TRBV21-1,CASSNLLDRAATNEKLFF,TGTGCCAGCAGCAACCTTTTGGACAGGGCCGCAACTAATGAAAAACTGTTTTTT
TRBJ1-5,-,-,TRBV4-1,CASSQLGFSNQPQHF,TGCGCCAGCAGCCAATTAGGGTTTAGCAATCAGCCCCAGCATTTT
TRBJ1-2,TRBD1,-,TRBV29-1,CSAIPARGSADYGYTF,TGCAGCGCCATACCTGCCAGGGGGTCTGCGGACTATGGCTACACCTTC
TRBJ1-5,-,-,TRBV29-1,CSGGEGPGDQPQHF,TGCAGCGGGGGGGAAGGCCCGGGGGATCAGCCCCAGCATTTT
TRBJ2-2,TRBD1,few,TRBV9,CASSADRGHDTGELFF,TGTGCCAGCAGCGCGGACAGGGGCCACGACACCGGGGAGCTGTTTTTT
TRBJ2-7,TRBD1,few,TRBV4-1,CASSDRQGPSYEQYF,TGCGCCAGCAGCGACCGACAGGGTCCCTCCTACGAGCAGTACTTC
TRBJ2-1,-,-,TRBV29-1,CSVLGPGRGANEQFF,TGCAGCGTTTTGGGGCCGGGTAGAGGGGCCAATGAGCAGTTCTTC
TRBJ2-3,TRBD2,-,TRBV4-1,CASSRGLAGGRDTQYF,TGCGCCAGCAGCCGAGGACTAGCGGGGGGGAGAGATACGCAGTATTTT